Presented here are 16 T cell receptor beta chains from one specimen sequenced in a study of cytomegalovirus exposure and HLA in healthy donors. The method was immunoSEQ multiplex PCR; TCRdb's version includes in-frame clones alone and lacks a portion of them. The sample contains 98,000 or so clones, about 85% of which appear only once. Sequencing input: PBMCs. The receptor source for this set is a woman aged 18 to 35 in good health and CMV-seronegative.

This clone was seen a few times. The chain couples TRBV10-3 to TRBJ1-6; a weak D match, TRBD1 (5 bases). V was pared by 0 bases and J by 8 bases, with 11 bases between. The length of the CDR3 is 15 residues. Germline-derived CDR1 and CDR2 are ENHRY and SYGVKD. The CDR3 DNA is TGTGCCATCAGTGAGTCTGACAGCCCAGATTCACCCCTCCACTTT. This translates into CAISESDSPDSPLHF.

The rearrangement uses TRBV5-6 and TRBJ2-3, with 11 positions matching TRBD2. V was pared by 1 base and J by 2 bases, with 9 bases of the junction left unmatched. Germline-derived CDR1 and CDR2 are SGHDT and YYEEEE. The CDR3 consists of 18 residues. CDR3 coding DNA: TGTGCCAGCAGCTTGTCACTAGCGGGGGACCCCTTCACAGATACGCAGTATTTT. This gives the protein CASSLSLAGDPFTDTQYF.

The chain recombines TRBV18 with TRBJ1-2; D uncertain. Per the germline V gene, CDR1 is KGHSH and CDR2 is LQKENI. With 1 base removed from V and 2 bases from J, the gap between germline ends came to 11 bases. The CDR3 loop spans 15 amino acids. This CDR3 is CASSPLSRLNYGYTF. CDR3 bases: TGTGCCAGCTCACCACTTTCCAGATTAAACTATGGCTACACCTTC.

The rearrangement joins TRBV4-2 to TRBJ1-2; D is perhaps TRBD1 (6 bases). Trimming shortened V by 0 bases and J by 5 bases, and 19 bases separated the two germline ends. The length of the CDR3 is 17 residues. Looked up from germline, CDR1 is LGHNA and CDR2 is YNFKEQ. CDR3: CASSQDKGTLRRYGYTF. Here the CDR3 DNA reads TGTGCCAGCAGCCAAGATAAGGGGACACTCCGGAGGTATGGCTACACCTTC.

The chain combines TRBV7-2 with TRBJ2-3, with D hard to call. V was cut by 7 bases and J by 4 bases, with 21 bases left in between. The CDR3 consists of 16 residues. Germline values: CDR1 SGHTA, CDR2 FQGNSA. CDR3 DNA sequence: TGTGCCAGCACCCTCTCTGGGTCCGGGTTGGCAGATACGCAGTATTTT. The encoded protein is CASTLSGSGLADTQYF.

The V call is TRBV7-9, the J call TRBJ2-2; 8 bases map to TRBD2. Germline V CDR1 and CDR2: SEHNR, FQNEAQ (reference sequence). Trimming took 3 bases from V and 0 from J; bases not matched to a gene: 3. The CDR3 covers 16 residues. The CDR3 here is CASSFLGLANTGELFF. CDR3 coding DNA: TGTGCCAGCAGCTTCCTGGGACTAGCGAACACCGGGGAGCTGTTTTTT.

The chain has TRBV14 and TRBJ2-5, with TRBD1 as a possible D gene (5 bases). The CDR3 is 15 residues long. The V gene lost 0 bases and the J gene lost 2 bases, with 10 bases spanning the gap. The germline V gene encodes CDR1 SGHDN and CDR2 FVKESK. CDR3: CASSQEAGLQETQYF. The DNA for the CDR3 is TGTGCCAGCAGCCAAGAGGCAGGGCTTCAAGAGACCCAGTACTTC.

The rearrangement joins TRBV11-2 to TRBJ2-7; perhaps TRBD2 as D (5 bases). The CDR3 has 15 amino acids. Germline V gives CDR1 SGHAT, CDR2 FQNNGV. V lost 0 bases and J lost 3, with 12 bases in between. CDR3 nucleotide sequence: TGTGCCAGCAGCTTAGACCGCGGGCCAAGCTACGAGCAGTACTTC. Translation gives CASSLDRGPSYEQYF.

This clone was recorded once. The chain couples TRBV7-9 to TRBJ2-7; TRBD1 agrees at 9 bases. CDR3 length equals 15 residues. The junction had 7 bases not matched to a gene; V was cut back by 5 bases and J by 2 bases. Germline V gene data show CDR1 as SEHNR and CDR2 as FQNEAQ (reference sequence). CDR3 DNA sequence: TGTGCCAGCAGCCCGGGACAGGGTTTTCCCTACGAGCAGTACTTC. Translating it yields CASSPGQGFPYEQYF. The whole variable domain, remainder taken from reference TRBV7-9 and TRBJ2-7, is DTGVSQNPRHKITKRGQNVTFRCDPISEHNRLYWYRQTLGQGPEFLTYFQNEAQLEKSRLLSDRFSAERPKGSFSTLEIQRTEQGDSAMYLCASSPGQGFPYEQYFGPGTRLTVT.

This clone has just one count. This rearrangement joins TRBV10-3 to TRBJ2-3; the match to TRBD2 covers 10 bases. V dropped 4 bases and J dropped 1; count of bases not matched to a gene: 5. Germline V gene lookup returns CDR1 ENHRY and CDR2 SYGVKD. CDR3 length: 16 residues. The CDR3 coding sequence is TGTGCCATCAGTGTTCCCCTAGCGGGGGGCACAGATACGCAGTATTTT. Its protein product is CAISVPLAGGTDTQYF.

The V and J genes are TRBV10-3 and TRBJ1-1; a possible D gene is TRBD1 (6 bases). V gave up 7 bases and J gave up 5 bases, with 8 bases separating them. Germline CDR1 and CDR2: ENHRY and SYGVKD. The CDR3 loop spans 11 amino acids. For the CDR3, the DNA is TGTGCCATCACCACAGGGACTGAAGCTTTCTTT. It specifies CAITTGTEAFF.

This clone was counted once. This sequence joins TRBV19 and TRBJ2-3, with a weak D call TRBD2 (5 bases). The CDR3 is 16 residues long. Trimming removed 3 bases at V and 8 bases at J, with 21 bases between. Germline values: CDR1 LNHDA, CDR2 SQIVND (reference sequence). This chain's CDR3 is CASSISSPLSGGTQYF. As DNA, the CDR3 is TGTGCCAGTAGTATTTCTAGCCCTTTAAGTGGTGGTACGCAGTATTTT.

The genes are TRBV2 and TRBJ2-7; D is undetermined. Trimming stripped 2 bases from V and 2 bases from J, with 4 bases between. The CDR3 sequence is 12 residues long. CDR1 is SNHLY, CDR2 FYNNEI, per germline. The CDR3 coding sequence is TGTGCCAGCAGTGAACAGACCTACGAGCAGTACTTC. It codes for CASSEQTYEQYF.

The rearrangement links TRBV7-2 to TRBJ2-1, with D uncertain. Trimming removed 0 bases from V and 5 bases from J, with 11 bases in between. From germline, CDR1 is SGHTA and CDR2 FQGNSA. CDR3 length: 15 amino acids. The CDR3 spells CASSLAPGPNNEQFF. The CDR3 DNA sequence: TGTGCCAGCAGCTTAGCGCCAGGTCCCAACAATGAGCAGTTCTTC.

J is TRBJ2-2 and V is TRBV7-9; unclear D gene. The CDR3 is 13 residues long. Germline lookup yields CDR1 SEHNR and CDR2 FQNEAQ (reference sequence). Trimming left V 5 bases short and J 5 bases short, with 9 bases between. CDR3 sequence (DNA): TGTGCCAGCAGCACTACTACGACCGGGGAGCTGTTTTTT. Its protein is CASSTTTTGELFF.

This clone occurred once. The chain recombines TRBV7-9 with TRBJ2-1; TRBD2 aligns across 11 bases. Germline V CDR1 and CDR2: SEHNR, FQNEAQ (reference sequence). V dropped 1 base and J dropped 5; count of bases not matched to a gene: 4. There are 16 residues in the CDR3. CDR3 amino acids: CASSLVRLAGNNEQFF. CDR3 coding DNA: TGTGCCAGCAGCTTAGTCCGACTAGCGGGGAACAATGAGCAGTTCTTC.